This T cell receptor beta chain emerged from a study of blood T cell repertoires in COVID-19. On the study more broadly: Acute and convalescent COVID-19 samples came from the United States, Italy and Spain. Sample material is recorded as cDNA or gDNA derived from T cells, B-cell-depleted T cells, or PBMCs.

The CDR3 consists of 14 residues. Original methodology: Amplification of reference gene primers provided the estimated nucleated cell counts. Assay used: immunoSEQ multiplex PCR; TCRdb lists only in-frame clones, some missing. The DNA gave D and trimming, while V, J and clone size come from that table. Among some 260,000 clones listed, 88% were seen once. The chain uses TRBV21-1 and TRBJ2-7; the table names TRBD1, a call not compared with the DNA. TRBV21-1 is recorded as a pseudogene. The source of this sequence is a man older than 75 with acute or convalescent COVID-19. The sequenced sample was peripheral blood. This chain's CDR3 is CASSLSKGAEEQYF. As DNA, the CDR3 is TGTGCCAGCAGCCTCTCGAAGGGGGCGGAAGAGCAGTACTTC.